Listed here is a single TCR beta chain. There is no known antigen for this receptor. Base quality data are lacking; no much larger clone is found one base away. Amplification of TCR beta CDR3 regions was carried out from RNA transcripts. A first-round RT-PCR of the TCR CDR3 used the HTBI primer set with the Qiagen OneStep RT-PCR kit. Libraries were constructed in a second round of multiplex PCR, after which size selection and purification were carried out. Paired-end sequencing of the libraries was performed with 100 bp reads on an Illumina HiSeq2000. The published analysis was carried out like this. SOAPnuke was used to process the raw data, removing reads that contained adapters or uncalled bases, had a mean Phred below 15, or lacked an exact match to the constant primer or identifier. High-quality paired reads were merged using COPE v1.2.5, and each unique nucleotide sequence was defined as a clonotype. Clonotypes were aligned to IMGT TRBV, TRBD and TRBJ reference segments using MiTCR v1.1. Analysis was restricted to V-J combinations with a frequency above 0.0001, which covered roughly 99% of repertoires. A TCS score was defined as the ratio between F50 (clonal expansion) and ExV (chaos), using BLOSUM62-based TCRdist between CDR3 peptides within each V-J. Welch's t-statistics and random forest reduced 500 to 650 V-J features to 13, which were used in a naive Bayes classifier (R e1071). The public reads were quality trimmed at Q25 with fastp and then assembled into clones with MiXCR by TCRdb, keeping productive beta chains. Rows are unified per CDR3 protein, each entry keeping the most common DNA and genes. TCRdb, not the authors, supplied the V and J calls. The sample includes hundreds of thousands of distinct CDR3 sequences, with approximately 18% observed a single time. Jointly, the top ten make up over 15% of the sample.

From the cysteine up to the phenylalanine, the CDR3 has a length of 13 residues. The entry retains the CDR3 DNA only, 39 bases that are in frame from base 1. The germline V end is reduced by 0 bases and the J end by 16 bases; junction bases left unmatched: 6. This sample was included in a study of T cells in Graves' hyperthyroidism and ophthalmopathy (dated 2019 in TCRdb). Looking at the study overall: Peripheral blood samples were taken at the time of initial diagnosis, prior to any treatment. To identify TCR V-J signatures that set the groups apart, the researchers used a discovery cohort of about a hundred patients, made up of 43 with Graves' ophthalmopathy and about 60 with stable Graves' hyperthyroidism. Prospective prediction of ophthalmopathy was tested in an independent validation cohort consisting of 18 hyperthyroidism patients and approximately 16 patients who later progressed to ophthalmopathy. The 85 to 100 discovery patients were divided at random into training and test sets in a 7:3 ratio. In addition, the study compared T-cell repertoires in thyroid tissue and in blood from about 6 Graves' hyperthyroidism patients. Once sampling was done, hyperthyroidism patients were given methimazole at a starting dose of 30 mg daily, whereas ophthalmopathy patients were given high-dose intravenous methylprednisolone. According to the paper, TCR Vbeta CDR3 sequencing was carried out on about 140 peripheral blood samples, which came from 40 to 45 ophthalmopathy, 75 to 80 hyperthyroidism and approximately 17 progressor patients.

The investigation overall reported the following: Sample size was not statistically predetermined, and blinding of investigators to group allocation was not performed. In validation, the model predicted progression to ophthalmopathy a median of approximately 6.3 months before onset, with around 70% sensitivity and more than 72% specificity. Most expanded thyroid clonotypes (frequency above 0.001) were also detected in blood, suggesting blood repertoires may reflect thyroid immune responses. In cross-validation, a model built on a 13 V-J signature told ophthalmopathy apart from stable hyperthyroidism with 85% to 90% sensitivity and around 84% specificity, and in testing the same model reached 80%/75%.

Hyperthyroidism patients were newly diagnosed, had a disease duration of under 2 months, and were aged 18 to 65 years. Any patient with an uncontrolled infection, another autoimmune disease, pregnancy or lactation was excluded. Diagnoses were based on clinical symptoms, serum thyroxine and TRAb, thyroid ultrasound and orbital computed tomography. For progressor patients, blood was drawn at the first diagnosis of hyperthyroidism, before any ophthalmopathy symptoms had appeared. Ficoll-Paque density gradient centrifugation was used to isolate PBMCs from 8 to 10 ml of fresh peripheral blood. Progressor patients were defined as those initially diagnosed with Graves' hyperthyroidism in whom ophthalmopathy developed during follow-up. Total RNA was extracted with Trizol reagent, and quality was checked on an Agilent 2100 Bioanalyzer.

The rearrangement joined TRBV12-3 or TRBV12-4 to TRBJ1-4, with 9 junctional bases fitting TRBD1. The receptor's source is a woman aged 45-65 years with Graves' hyperthyroidism that later progressed to Graves' ophthalmopathy. The sample comprised blood. The CDR3 region: CASSLAPRDRAFF. The sequenced DNA is TGTGCCAGCAGTTTAGCGCCCCGGGACAGGGCGTTTTTT.